This section outlines one TCR beta chain sequence together with its context. Its antigen is not identified. This sample was taken from a study of ipilimumab plus nivolumab after autologous stem cell transplantation. Study summary: The myeloma group: high-risk transplant-naive, or relapse within 3 years after first autologous transplant.

Starting 14 to 28 days after autologous transplant, ipilimumab 1 mg/kg was given. The CDR3 has 11 amino acids. The junction had 2 bases not matched to a gene; V was cut back by 8 bases and J by 8 bases. Germline loops: CDR1 LNHNV, CDR2 YYDKDF (reference sequence). Profiled with immunoSEQ multiplex PCR; TCRdb holds only in-frame clones, not every one. This sample has over 35,000 clones; about 92% occur once, and the top ten carry more than 0.7%. Study outcomes and limitations: The authors say TCR, Treg and microbiome findings warrant further study.

This sequence originates from a male donor with multiple myeloma. Material: PBMCs, obtained in a trial of ipilimumab plus nivolumab as post-transplant consolidation. This chain connects TRBV15 to TRBJ1-2; TRBD1 aligns across 10 bases. DNA of the CDR3: TGTGCCACCGGGACAGGGGACGGCTACACCTTC. Translation: CATGTGDGYTF.